These 21 T cell receptor beta chains share one sample of origin, sequenced in a study of cytomegalovirus exposure and HLA in healthy donors. Use of 60 Vbeta and 13 Jbeta primers characterized the PCR. TCRdb's copy holds only in-frame clones and misses some; the assay was immunoSEQ multiplex PCR. Of approximately 130,000 clones in the sample, over 70% were seen once. Sequencing was carried out using PBMCs. These receptors were taken from a woman aged 40-49 years in good health and CMV-seronegative.

The chain uses TRBV7-3 and TRBJ2-3; a weak D match, TRBD2 (7 bases). The V and J ends lost 2 bases and 1 base respectively, with 10 bases between them. CDR3 length: 15 residues. CDR1 SGHTA and CDR2 FQGTGA come from the germline V gene. The DNA for the CDR3 is TGTGCCAGCAGCTTAGGGGAGGGGGGCACAGATACGCAGTATTTT. This encodes CASSLGEGGTDTQYF.

The genes are TRBV5-1 and TRBJ1-2; D is uncertain. V shed 3 bases and J shed 3 bases, with 9 bases lying between them. The CDR3 is 13 residues long. CDR1 SGHRS and CDR2 YFSETQ come from the germline V gene. The CDR3 DNA reads TGCGCCAGCAGCTACGGGTCAGACTATGGCTACACCTTC. Its protein is CASSYGSDYGYTF.

The V and J genes are TRBV6-1 and TRBJ2-2; 8 nucleotides match TRBD1. V lost 5 bases, J lost 9 bases, and 5 bases stayed unmatched. There are 13 residues in the CDR3. Germline lookup yields CDR1 MNHNS and CDR2 SASEGT. This CDR3 reads CASSMTGVRELFF. The DNA for the CDR3 is TGTGCCAGCAGTATGACAGGGGTCAGGGAGCTGTTTTTT.

The V gene is TRBV5-4, the J gene TRBJ2-3; 9 bases match TRBD2. The CDR3 is 16 amino acids. The trim removed 3 bases at V and 6 bases at J, leaving 11 bases unmatched. CDR1 and CDR2 from the germline V gene are SGHNT and YYREEE (reference sequence). Here the CDR3 DNA reads TGTGCCAGCAGCTATGGCGCGGCGGGGGGGCACGATACGCAGTATTTT. This gives the protein CASSYGAAGGHDTQYF.

This clone was seen a handful of times. The chain combines TRBV28 with TRBJ2-7; no firm D call. V lost 3 bases to trimming and J lost 2 bases, with 5 bases between them. There are 12 residues in the CDR3. Germline values: CDR1 MDHEN, CDR2 SYDVKM. CDR3 sequence (DNA): TGTGCCAGCAGTTTGGCCCCCTACGAGCAGTACTTC. Translating gives CASSLAPYEQYF. Full variable domain (outside the CDR3, taken from reference TRBV28 and TRBJ2-7): DVKVTQSSRYLVKRTGEKVFLECVQDMDHENMFWYRQDPGLGLRLIYFSYDVKMKEKGDIPEGYSVSREKKERFSLILESASTNQTSMYLCASSLAPYEQYFGPGTRLTVT.

J is TRBJ2-2 and V is TRBV27, with D tentatively TRBD2 (6 bases). The CDR3 consists of 15 residues. CDR1 MNHEY and CDR2 SMNVEV come from the germline V gene (reference sequence). V lost 2 bases to trimming and J lost 3 bases, with 10 bases between them. The CDR3 region has the DNA TGTGCCAGCAGTTTAAATCTAGCGCACACCGGGGAGCTGTTTTTT. It is translated as CASSLNLAHTGELFF.

The chain uses TRBV29-1 and TRBJ2-2, with D maybe TRBD1 (6 bases). The CDR3 covers 12 residues. The V end was cut by 5 bases, the J end by 9 bases, with 13 bases between. Germline V gene lookup returns CDR1 SQVTM and CDR2 ANQGSEA. This CDR3 reads CSVLTGTRELFF. CDR3 DNA sequence: TGCAGCGTTCTCACAGGGACGAGGGAGCTGTTTTTT.

The chain recombines TRBV28 with TRBJ1-5, with 8 bases aligning to TRBD1. From germline, CDR1 is MDHEN and CDR2 SYDVKM. The CDR3 sequence is 16 residues long. V was clipped by 5 bases and J by 1 base; unmatched bases: 7. CDR3 residues: CASSKHQGASNQPQHF. The CDR3 nucleotides are TGTGCCAGCAGTAAACATCAGGGGGCGAGCAATCAGCCCCAGCATTTT.

The rearrangement links TRBV13 to TRBJ2-1, with TRBD1 identical over 7 bases. CDR1 is PRHDT and CDR2 is FYEKMQ in the germline V gene (reference sequence). The CDR3 is 19 residues long. V trimming: 5 bases; J trimming: 4 bases; junction bases outside the gene matches: 20. The CDR3 nucleotides are TGTGCCAGCAGCCGAACGGAAGTTGGGACAGATTTTTTATACAATGAGCAGTTCTTC. Protein sequence: CASSRTEVGTDFLYNEQFF.

The chain is built from TRBV28 and TRBJ2-4; the D is unclear. This CDR3 has 13 residues. V lost 5 bases to trimming and J lost 5 bases, with 10 bases between them. The V gene's germline CDR1 is MDHEN and CDR2 SYDVKM. CDR3 DNA sequence: TGTGCCAGCAGTCCCCCAGGTCAAAACATTCAGTACTTC. It yields the protein CASSPPGQNIQYF.

On this clone itself: The junction does not match germline at one end; this may be a read error. The same CDR3 arises from other DNA sequences in this sample as well. V and J are TRBV29-1 and TRBJ2-7; weak D call: TRBD2 (7 bases). Germline CDR1 SQVTM, CDR2 ANQGSEA. CDR3 size: 17 residues. This CDR3 is CSVGRTSEGGSSYEQYF. Written as DNA, the CDR3 is TGCAGCGTTGGTAGAACTAGCGAAGGGGGGAGCTCCTATGAGCAGTACTTC.

The gene calls are TRBV4-1 and TRBJ2-5; possibly TRBD2 for D (5 bases). CDR3 length equals 15 residues. Trimming left V 1 base short and J 4 bases short, with 13 bases between. The germline gives CDR1 MGHRA, CDR2 YSYEKL. Here the CDR3 DNA reads TGCGCCAGCAGCCAAGGCTCCGGGGATGGAGAGACCCAGTACTTC. Translated, it gives CASSQGSGDGETQYF.

The rearrangement joins TRBV7-2 to TRBJ1-6, with a tentative D call TRBD1 (6 bases). The germline V and J ends were trimmed by 2 bases and 7 bases, with 12 bases remaining between them. Germline CDR1 is SGHTA and CDR2 is FQGNSA. CDR3 length equals 15 residues. CDR3 residues: CASSLRQDSNSPLHF. For the CDR3, the DNA is TGTGCCAGCAGCTTACGTCAGGACAGCAATTCACCCCTCCACTTT.

The V call is TRBV11-2, the J call TRBJ2-7, with TRBD2 as a possible D gene (6 bases). This CDR3 contains 16 residues. With 0 bases removed from V and 0 bases from J, the gap between germline ends came to 12 bases. The germline V gene encodes CDR1 SGHAT and CDR2 FQNNGV. The CDR3 DNA sequence: TGTGCCAGCAGCTTAGAGTGGGACTTACGCTCCTACGAGCAGTACTTC. Protein: CASSLEWDLRSYEQYF.

V gene TRBV11-2 combines with J gene TRBJ2-7; D call uncertain. This CDR3 has 12 residues. The V gene's germline CDR1 is SGHAT and CDR2 FQNNGV. The V and J ends lost 1 base and 2 bases respectively, with 3 bases between them. CDR3 coding DNA: TGTGCCAGCAGCTTAGGAGCCTACGAGCAGTACTTC. It is translated as CASSLGAYEQYF.

CDR3 in amino acids: CASSGTDRSQETQYF. CDR3 sequence (DNA): TGTGCCAGCAGCGGAACGGACAGATCCCAAGAGACCCAGTACTTC. This chain uses TRBV9 with TRBJ2-5, with TRBD1 as a possible D gene (6 bases). V was trimmed by 3 bases and J by 1 base, leaving 13 bases between them. CDR1 and CDR2 from the germline V gene are SGDLS and YYNGEE. This CDR3 region has 15 residues.

In DNA form, the CDR3 reads TGTGCCAGCAGCCAAGAGGGGGGGATAAATGGCTACACCTTC. Translated: CASSQEGGINGYTF. The chain employs TRBV14 and TRBJ1-2; a weak D match, TRBD1 (5 bases). V was pared by 0 bases and J by 6 bases, with 11 bases between. This CDR3 spans 14 amino acids. Germline CDR1 SGHDN, CDR2 FVKESK.

In DNA form, the CDR3 reads TGCGCCAGCAGCTTGGATCACCCCAACGGGAACTATGGCTACACCTTC. Its translation: CASSLDHPNGNYGYTF. The gene calls are TRBV5-1 and TRBJ1-2, with D unresolved. CDR1 SGHRS and CDR2 YFSETQ come from the germline V gene. V lost 0 bases to trimming and J lost 2 bases, with 14 bases between them. The CDR3 loop spans 16 amino acids.

This chain connects TRBV4-2 to TRBJ2-3; 10 bases line up with TRBD2. V dropped 0 bases and J dropped 0; count of bases not matched to a gene: 15. CDR1 is LGHNA and CDR2 is YNFKEQ in the germline V gene. The CDR3 sequence is 21 residues long. The CDR3 DNA reads as TGTGCCAGCAGCCAAGATTACCCTAGCGGGAGCGGGGGACCTAGCACAGATACGCAGTATTTT. It specifies CASSQDYPSGSGGPSTDTQYF.

The chain couples TRBV9 to TRBJ2-3; TRBD2 aligns across 10 bases. The CDR3 is 13 amino acids. Unmatched junction bases numbered 7, after V lost 4 bases and J lost 11 bases. Germline loops: CDR1 SGDLS, CDR2 YYNGEE. The CDR3 reads CASSYDSGGKQYF. CDR3 sequence (DNA): TGTGCCAGCAGCTACGATAGCGGGGGGAAGCAGTATTTT.

The rearrangement links TRBV5-6 to TRBJ2-5; 11 bases map to TRBD1. The CDR3 has 16 amino acids. The germline CDR1 and CDR2 sequences are SGHDT and YYEEEE. J lost 5 bases, V lost 4 bases, and 10 bases had no gene match. The DNA for the CDR3 is TGTGCCAGCAGCGTACCGGGACAGGGGGGTCTCGAGACCCAGTACTTC. Translation gives CASSVPGQGGLETQYF.